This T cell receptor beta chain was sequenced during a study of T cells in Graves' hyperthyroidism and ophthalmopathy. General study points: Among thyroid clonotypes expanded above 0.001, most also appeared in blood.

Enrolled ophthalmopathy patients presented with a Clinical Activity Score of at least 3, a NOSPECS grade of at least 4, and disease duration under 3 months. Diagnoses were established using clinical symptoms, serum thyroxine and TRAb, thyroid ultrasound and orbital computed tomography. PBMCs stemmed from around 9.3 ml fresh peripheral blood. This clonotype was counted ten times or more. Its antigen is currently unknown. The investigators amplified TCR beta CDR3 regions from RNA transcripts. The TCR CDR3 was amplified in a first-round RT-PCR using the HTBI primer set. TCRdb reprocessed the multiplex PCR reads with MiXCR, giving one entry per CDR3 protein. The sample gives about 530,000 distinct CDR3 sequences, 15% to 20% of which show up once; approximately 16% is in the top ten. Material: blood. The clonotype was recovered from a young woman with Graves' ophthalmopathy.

The CDR3 bases are TGCGCCAGCAGTCCGACCGATAACTATGGCTACACCTTC. Protein sequence: CASSPTDNYGYTF. The chain employs TRBV4-3 and TRBJ1-2; D is ambiguous. CDR1 and CDR2 (germline): LGHNA, YSLEER. Trimming pared 6 bases from V and 1 base from J, leaving 9 bases between. There are 13 residues in the CDR3.